This TCR beta chain was sequenced during a study of regulatory T cells in long-lasting Graves disease. Study-wide background: Antithyroid drug intake by newly diagnosed Graves' patients had lasted under 3 months.

Time point noted: newly diagnosed GD, antithyroid drugs for less than 3 months. RNA from PBMCs was the source of the TCR library. Relying on iRepertoire HTBI primers and Arm-PCR of CDR3 regions, the team built TCR beta libraries. TCRdb called the multiplex PCR reads again in MiXCR, with one record for every CDR3 protein. The sample carries approximately 230,000 distinct CDR3 sequences, about 16% recorded once. V gave up 7 bases and J gave up 6 bases, with 10 bases separating them. The CDR3 loop spans 11 amino acids. Germline CDR1 and CDR2: SNHLY and FYNNEI. This chain connects TRBV2 to TRBJ2-7; maybe TRBD2 (5 bases). Here the sequenced sample was peripheral blood mononuclear cells (PBMCs), taken at new diagnosis, from a patient treated with antithyroid drugs. This receptor was taken from a female donor with Graves disease. The CDR3 DNA reads TGTGCCAGCAAATCGGGGTTCGAGCAGTACTTC. Its protein is CASKSGFEQYF. The full variable domain, with the rest looked up from reference TRBV2 and TRBJ2-7, is EPEVTQTPSHQVTQMGQEVILRCVPISNHLYFYWYRQILGQKVEFLVSFYNNEISEKSEIFDDQFSVERPDGSNFTLKIRSTKLEDSAMYFCASKSGFEQYFGPGTRLTVT.